These T cell receptor beta chains were read from a single sample in a study of CD8 T cells in Susac syndrome. One entry per CDR3 protein results from TCRdb running MiXCR on the immunoSEQ multiplex PCR reads. The sample holds some 200,000 distinct CDR3 sequences, 75% to 95% seen once. Specimen: CD4+ T cells from PBMCs. Source of these receptors: a human donor with Susac syndrome. Both conserved end residues are part of each CDR3. The order of the fields is CDR3 protein, CDR3 DNA, V gene, clone size, J gene, D gene. D genes are given only for firm matches. Clone size is stated in some rows and not others, as once, few, many or a class when expanded.

CASSVAEGVQETQYF TGTGCCAGCAGCGTAGCTGAGGGGGTACAAGAGACCCAGTACTTC TRBV9 - TRBJ2-5 -
CASSLISGELFF TGTGCCAGCAGTTTAATCTCCGGGGAGCTGTTTTTT TRBV12-3/TRBV12-4 - TRBJ2-2 -
CSATLAGAHTQYF TGCAGTGCTACTCTAGCGGGAGCCCATACGCAGTATTTT TRBV20-1 - TRBJ2-3 TRBD2
CASTGRYQPQHF TGTGCCAGCACCGGTCGGTATCAGCCCCAGCATTTT TRBV6-4 - TRBJ1-5 -
CASSSGLAAYNEQFF TGTGCCAGCAGCTCGGGACTAGCGGCATACAATGAGCAGTTCTTC TRBV11-2 - TRBJ2-1 TRBD2
CASSLITTGLHF TGTGCCAGCAGTCTAATAACGACAGGGTTGCATTTT TRBV28 - TRBJ1-5 TRBD1
CAWSPGGNQPQHF TGTGCCTGGAGCCCAGGGGGCAATCAGCCCCAGCATTTT TRBV30 - TRBJ1-5 -
CASSFRSRGTEAFF TGTGCCAGCAGTTTTAGGTCCAGGGGCACTGAAGCTTTCTTT TRBV27 - TRBJ1-1 -
CAWSASTDTQYF TGTGCCTGGAGTGCTAGCACAGATACGCAGTATTTT TRBV30 - TRBJ2-3 -
CASSPYEQGTQYF TGTGCCAGCTCACCATATGAACAGGGGACGCAGTATTTT TRBV18 - TRBJ2-3 TRBD1
CAWSRDRTASNQPQHF TGTGCCTGGAGTAGGGACAGGACCGCTAGCAATCAGCCCCAGCATTTT TRBV30 - TRBJ1-5 TRBD1
CASSAAGTSYEQYF TGTGCCAGCAGTGCAGCCGGGACATCCTACGAGCAGTACTTC TRBV28 - TRBJ2-7 -
CASSLAAGSYEQYF TGTGCCAGCAGCTTAGCCGCCGGCTCCTACGAGCAGTACTTC TRBV7-9 - TRBJ2-7 -
CAISDSRGAKNIQYF TGTGCCATCAGTGATAGCCGAGGGGCCAAAAACATTCAGTACTTC TRBV10-3 once TRBJ2-4 -
CARASSEGVPYEQYF TGTGCCAGGGCCTCTTCTGAGGGGGTCCCCTACGAGCAGTACTTC TRBV2 - TRBJ2-7 -
CASSPGTGPVYEQYF TGTGCCAGCAGCCCCGGGACAGGGCCCGTCTACGAGCAGTACTTC TRBV7-6 - TRBJ2-7 TRBD1
CASSLRANNEQFF TGTGCCAGCAGCTTACGGGCAAACAATGAGCAGTTCTTC TRBV11-2 - TRBJ2-1 -
CASSVESRSDNTQYF TGTGCCAGCAGTGTAGAAAGCAGGTCCGATAATACGCAGTATTTT TRBV2 - TRBJ2-3 -